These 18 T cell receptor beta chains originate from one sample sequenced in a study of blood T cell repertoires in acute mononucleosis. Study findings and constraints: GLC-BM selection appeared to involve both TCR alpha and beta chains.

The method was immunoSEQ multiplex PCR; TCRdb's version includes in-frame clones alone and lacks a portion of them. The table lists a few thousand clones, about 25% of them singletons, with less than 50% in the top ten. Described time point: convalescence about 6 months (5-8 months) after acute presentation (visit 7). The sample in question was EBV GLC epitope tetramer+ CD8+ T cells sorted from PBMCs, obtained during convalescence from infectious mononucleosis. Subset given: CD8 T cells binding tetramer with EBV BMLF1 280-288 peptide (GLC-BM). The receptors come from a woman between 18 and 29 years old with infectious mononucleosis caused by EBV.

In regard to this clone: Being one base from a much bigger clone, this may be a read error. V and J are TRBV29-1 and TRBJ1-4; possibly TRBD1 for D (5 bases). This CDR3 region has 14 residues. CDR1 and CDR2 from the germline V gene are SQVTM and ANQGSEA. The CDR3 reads CSVGAGGTNDKLFF. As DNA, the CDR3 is TGCAGCGTTGGGGCCGGGGGAACTAATGATAAACTGTTTTTT.

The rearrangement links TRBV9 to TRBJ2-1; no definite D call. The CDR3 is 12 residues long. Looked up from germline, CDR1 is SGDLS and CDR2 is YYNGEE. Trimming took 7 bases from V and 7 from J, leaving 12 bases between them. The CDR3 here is CASVVVGNEQFF. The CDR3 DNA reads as TGTGCCAGCGTAGTAGTAGGTAATGAGCAGTTCTTC.

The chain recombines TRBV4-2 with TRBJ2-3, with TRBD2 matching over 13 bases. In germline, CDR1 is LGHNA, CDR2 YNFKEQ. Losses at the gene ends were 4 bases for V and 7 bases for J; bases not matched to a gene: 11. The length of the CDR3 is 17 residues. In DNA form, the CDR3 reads TGTGCCAGCAGCCGAAATTCACTAGCGGGGGGGCTTCATACGCAGTATTTT. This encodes CASSRNSLAGGLHTQYF.

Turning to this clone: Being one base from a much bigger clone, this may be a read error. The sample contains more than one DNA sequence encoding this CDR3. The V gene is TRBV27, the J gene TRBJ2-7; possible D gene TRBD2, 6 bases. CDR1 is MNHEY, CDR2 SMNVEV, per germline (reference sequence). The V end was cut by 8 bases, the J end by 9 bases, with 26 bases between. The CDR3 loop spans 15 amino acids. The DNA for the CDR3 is TGTGCCAGCCGCTCCCTCGGGGGTGGGTGGCGGGGGCAGTACTTC. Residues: CASRSLGGGWRGQYF.

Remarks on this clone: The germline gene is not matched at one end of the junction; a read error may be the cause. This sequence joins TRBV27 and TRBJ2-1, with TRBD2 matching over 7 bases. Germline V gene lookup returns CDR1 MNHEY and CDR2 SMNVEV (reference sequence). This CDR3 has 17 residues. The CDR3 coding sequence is TGTGCCATCAGTTTATCCCCGCCATGGGGGGGCTACAATGAGCAGTTCTTC. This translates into CAISLSPPWGGYNEQFF.

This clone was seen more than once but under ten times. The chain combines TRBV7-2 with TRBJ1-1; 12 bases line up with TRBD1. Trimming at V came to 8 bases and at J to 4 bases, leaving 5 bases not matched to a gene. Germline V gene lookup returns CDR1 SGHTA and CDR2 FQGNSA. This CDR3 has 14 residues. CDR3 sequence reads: CASVGTGGFTEAFF. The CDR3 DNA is TGTGCCAGCGTGGGGACAGGGGGCTTCACTGAAGCTTTCTTT. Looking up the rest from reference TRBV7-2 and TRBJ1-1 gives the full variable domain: GAGVSQSPSNKVTEKGKDVELRCDPISGHTALYWYRQSLGQGLEFLIYFQGNSAPDKSGLPSDRFSAERTGGSVSTLTIQRTQQEDSAVYLCASVGTGGFTEAFFGQGTRLTVV.

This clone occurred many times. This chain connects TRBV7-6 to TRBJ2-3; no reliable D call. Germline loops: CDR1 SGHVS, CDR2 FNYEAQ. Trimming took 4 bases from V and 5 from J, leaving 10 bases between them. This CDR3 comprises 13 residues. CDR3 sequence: CASSSESRDTQYF. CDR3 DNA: TGTGCCAGCAGCTCAGAAAGTAGAGATACGCAGTATTTT. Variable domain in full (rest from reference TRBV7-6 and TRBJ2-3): GAGVSQSPRYKVTKRGQDVALRCDPISGHVSLYWYRQALGQGPEFLTYFNYEAQQDKSGLPNDRFSAERPEGSISTLTIQRTEQRDSAMYRCASSSESRDTQYFGPGTRLTVL.

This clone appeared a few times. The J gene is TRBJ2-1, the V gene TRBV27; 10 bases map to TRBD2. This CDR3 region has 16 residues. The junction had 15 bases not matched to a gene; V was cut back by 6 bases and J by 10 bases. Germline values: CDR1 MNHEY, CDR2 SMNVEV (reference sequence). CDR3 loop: CASSKGPAGGPREQFF. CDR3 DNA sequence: TGTGCCAGCAGCAAAGGGCCAGCGGGGGGGCCAAGGGAGCAGTTCTTC.

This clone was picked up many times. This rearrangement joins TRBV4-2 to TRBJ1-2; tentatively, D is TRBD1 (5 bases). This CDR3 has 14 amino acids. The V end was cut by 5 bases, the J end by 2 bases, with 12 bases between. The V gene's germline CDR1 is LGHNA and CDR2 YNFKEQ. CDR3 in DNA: TGTGCCAGCAGCTCGTTCCAGGGAAACTATGGCTACACCTTC. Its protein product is CASSSFQGNYGYTF.

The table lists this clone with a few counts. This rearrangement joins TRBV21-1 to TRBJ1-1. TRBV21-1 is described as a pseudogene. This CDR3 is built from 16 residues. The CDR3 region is CASSVEGGLVNTEAFF. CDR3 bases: TGTGCCAGCAGCGTAGAGGGGGGGCTTGTGAACACTGAAGCTTTCTTT.

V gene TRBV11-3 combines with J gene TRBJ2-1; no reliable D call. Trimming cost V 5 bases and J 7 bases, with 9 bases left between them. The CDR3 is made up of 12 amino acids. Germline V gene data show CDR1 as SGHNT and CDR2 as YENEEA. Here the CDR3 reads CASSVVGNEQFF. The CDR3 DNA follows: TGTGCCAGCAGCGTAGTAGGTAATGAGCAGTTCTTC.

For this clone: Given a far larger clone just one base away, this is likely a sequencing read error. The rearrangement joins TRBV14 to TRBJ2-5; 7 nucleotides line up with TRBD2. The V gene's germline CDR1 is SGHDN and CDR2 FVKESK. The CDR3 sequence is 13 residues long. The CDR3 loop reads CAISQSPGGTQYF. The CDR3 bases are TGTGCCATCAGCCAATCGCCGGGGGGTACCCAGTACTTC.

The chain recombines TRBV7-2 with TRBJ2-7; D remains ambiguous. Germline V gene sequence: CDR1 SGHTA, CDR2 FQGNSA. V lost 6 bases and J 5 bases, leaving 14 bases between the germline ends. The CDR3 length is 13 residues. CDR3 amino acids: CASSLHPPHEQYF. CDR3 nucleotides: TGTGCCAGCAGTCTCCACCCCCCCCACGAGCAGTACTTC. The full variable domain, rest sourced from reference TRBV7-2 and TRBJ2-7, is GAGVSQSPSNKVTEKGKDVELRCDPISGHTALYWYRQSLGQGLEFLIYFQGNSAPDKSGLPSDRFSAERTGGSVSTLTIQRTQQEDSAVYLCASSLHPPHEQYFGPGTRLTVT.

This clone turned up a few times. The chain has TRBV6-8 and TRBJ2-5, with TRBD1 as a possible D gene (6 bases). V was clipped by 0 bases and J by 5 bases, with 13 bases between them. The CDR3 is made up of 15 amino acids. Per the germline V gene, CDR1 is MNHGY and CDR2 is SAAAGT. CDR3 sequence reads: CASSYSAGVGETQYF. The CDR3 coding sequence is TGTGCCAGCAGTTACTCGGCAGGGGTTGGGGAGACCCAGTACTTC.

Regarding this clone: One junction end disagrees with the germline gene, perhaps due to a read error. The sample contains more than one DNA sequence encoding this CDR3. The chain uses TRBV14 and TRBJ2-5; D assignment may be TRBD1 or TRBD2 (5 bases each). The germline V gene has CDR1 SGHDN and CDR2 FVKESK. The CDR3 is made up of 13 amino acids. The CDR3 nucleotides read TGTGCCAGCAGCCAATCGCCTGGGGGTACCCTGTACTTC. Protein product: CASSQSPGGTLYF. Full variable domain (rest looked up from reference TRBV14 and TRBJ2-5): EAGVTQFPSHSVIEKGQTVTLRCDPISGHDNLYWYRRVMGKEIKFLLHFVKESKQDESGMPNNRFLAERTGGTYSTLKVQPAELEDSGVYFCASSQSPGGTLYFGPGTRLLVL.

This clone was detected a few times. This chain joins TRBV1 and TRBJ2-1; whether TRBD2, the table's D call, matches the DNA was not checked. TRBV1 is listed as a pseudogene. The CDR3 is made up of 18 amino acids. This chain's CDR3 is CTSPGLAGGLWLFNEQFF. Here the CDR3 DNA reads TGCACCAGCCCCGGACTAGCGGGGGGGCTCTGGCTCTTCAATGAGCAGTTCTTC.

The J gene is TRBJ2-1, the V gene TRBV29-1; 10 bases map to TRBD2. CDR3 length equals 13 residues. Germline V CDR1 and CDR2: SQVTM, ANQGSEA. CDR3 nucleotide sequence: TGCATTCCCGCGGGACTAGCGATTCGTGAGCAGTTCTTC. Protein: CIPAGLAIREQFF.

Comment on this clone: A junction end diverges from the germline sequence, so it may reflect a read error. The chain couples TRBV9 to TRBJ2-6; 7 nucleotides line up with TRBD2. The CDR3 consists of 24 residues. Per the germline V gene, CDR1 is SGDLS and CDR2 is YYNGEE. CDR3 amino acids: CASRVATEVRPFVGRVAGANVLTF. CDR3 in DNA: TGTGCCAGCAGGGTAGCTACTGAGGTCCGCCCCTTCGTGGGGAGGGTCGCTGGGGCCAACGTCCTGACTTTC.